This is a list of T cell receptor beta chains from one sample in a study of shared clonotypes between healthy human individuals. Profiling relied on immunoSEQ multiplex PCR, and the TCRdb table lists in-frame clones only, not all of them. The sample lists approximately 1.5 million clones; around 98.5% were seen once. The sample taken for sequencing was naive CD4+ T cells sorted from blood. These receptors were taken from a young man in good health. Both conserved end residues are part of each CDR3. D genes are given only for firm matches. Rows may omit the clone size; those that give it use once, few, many or a size class.

d_call,v_call,clone_size,cdr3_length,j_call,cdr3_nt,cdr3_aa
TRBD2,TRBV10-1,NA,18,TRBJ2-1,TGCGCCAGCAGTGAGCGAAGGACTAGCGGGCCTCCGTTTGCTAAGCAGTTCTTC,CASSERRTSGPPFAKQFF
NA,TRBV19,NA,15,TRBJ1-1,TGTGCCAGTAGTATAGTTGGCACCTCAAACACTGAAGCTTTCTTT,CASSIVGTSNTEAFF
TRBD1,TRBV9,NA,18,TRBJ2-6,TGTGCCAGCAGCATGCACAGGGGTCTGGTATCTGGGGCCAACGTCCTGACTTTC,CASSMHRGLVSGANVLTF
NA,TRBV7-2,NA,13,TRBJ1-2,TGTGCCAGCAGCTTATGGGGAGGAGATGGCTACACCTTC,CASSLWGGDGYTF
NA,TRBV5-1,NA,15,TRBJ2-3,TGCGCCAGCAGCTTGGTAGTGGGAGCGGCAGATACGCAGTATTTT,CASSLVVGAADTQYF
TRBD1,TRBV7-9,NA,19,TRBJ2-2,TGTGCCAGCAGCTCGGGACAGGGAGGTGGCGGAATGAACACCGGGGAGCTGTTTTTT,CASSSGQGGGGMNTGELFF
NA,TRBV4-2,NA,11,TRBJ1-2,TGTGCCAGCAGCCAAGAAACTGGCTACACCTTC,CASSQETGYTF
NA,TRBV18,NA,13,TRBJ2-7,TGTGCCAGCTCGCCTCTCGGGGACTACGAGCAGTACTTC,CASSPLGDYEQYF
NA,TRBV9,NA,16,TRBJ2-2,TGTGCCAGCAGCGCACATAGCGACCCGAACACCGGGGAGCTGTTTTTT,CASSAHSDPNTGELFF
TRBD1,TRBV7-9,NA,17,TRBJ1-5,TGTGCCAGCAGCTCGTTAGGGGGGACAGGGGTTAATCAGCCCCAGCATTTT,CASSSLGGTGVNQPQHF
NA,TRBV10-2,NA,15,TRBJ1-5,TGCGCCAGCAGTGGCGGGAGGGGAGCCAATCAGCCCCAGCATTTT,CASSGGRGANQPQHF
NA,TRBV27,NA,15,TRBJ2-7,TGTGCCAGCAGTTTAGGGCGACAGATGACCTACGAGCAGTACTTC,CASSLGRQMTYEQYF
NA,TRBV6-1,once,13,TRBJ2-1,TGTGCCAGCAGTGAGAGACCCAACAATGAGCAGTTCTTC,CASSERPNNEQFF
TRBD1,TRBV7-9,once,15,TRBJ2-5,TGTGCCAGCAGCTTAGGCCAGGGGGCAGGGGAGACCCAGTACTTC,CASSLGQGAGETQYF
TRBD2,TRBV7-3,once,16,TRBJ2-3,TGTGCCAGCAGCTCAGGACTAGCGGGAGGAACAGATACGCAGTATTTT,CASSSGLAGGTDTQYF
TRBD2,TRBV5-1,NA,13,TRBJ2-1,TGCGCCAGCAGCTTAAACGTTCAAAGCGGGAAGTTCTTC,CASSLNVQSGKFF
NA,TRBV7-9,NA,13,TRBJ1-1,TGTGCCAGCAGCCCCCCACAGGGAACTGAAGCTTTCTTT,CASSPPQGTEAFF
TRBD2,TRBV14,NA,13,TRBJ2-3,TGTGCCAGCAGCCTGGGACTAGCGGGACGGCTGCATTTT,CASSLGLAGRLHF
NA,TRBV5-6,NA,15,TRBJ2-7,TGTGCCAGCAGCTTGGGGCCCACTGGATACTACGAGCAGTACTTC,CASSLGPTGYYEQYF
TRBD1,TRBV10-3,NA,13,TRBJ2-5,TGTGCCATCTCAGGGGGCCGTCAAGAGACCCAGTACTTC,CAISGGRQETQYF
NA,TRBV6-1,NA,12,TRBJ1-5,TGTGCCAGCAAGGGCAACAATCAGCCCCAGCATTTT,CASKGNNQPQHF
NA,TRBV29-1,NA,11,TRBJ2-2,TGCAGCGCGGATTACACCGGGGAGCTGTTTTTT,CSADYTGELFF
TRBD2,TRBV2,NA,16,TRBJ2-3,TGTGCCAGCACCCTCCGGGGGGAGGGAGGGACAGATACGCAGTATTTT,CASTLRGEGGTDTQYF
TRBD1,TRBV9,NA,15,TRBJ2-2,TGTGCCAGCAGGGGACAGGGGGCAGTGCCCGGGGAGCTGTTTTTT,CASRGQGAVPGELFF
TRBD2,TRBV29-1,NA,18,TRBJ2-1,TGCAGCGTGGGGACCGGGACTAGCGGGAGTACTTTGTTCAATGAGCAGTTCTTC,CSVGTGTSGSTLFNEQFF
TRBD1,TRBV6-1,NA,14,TRBJ2-7,TGTGCCAGCAGGAAATGGGACAGGACCTACGAGCAGTACTTC,CASRKWDRTYEQYF
NA,TRBV5-1,NA,16,TRBJ1-1,TGCGCCAGCAGCTCCGGCCTCAAGGGGATGAACACTGAAGCTTTCTTT,CASSSGLKGMNTEAFF
NA,TRBV30,NA,12,TRBJ2-7,TGTGCCTGGAGTGCCCAGACCTACGAGCAGTACTTC,CAWSAQTYEQYF
NA,TRBV7-2,NA,12,TRBJ2-1,TGTGCCAGCACCGAAACCGGGGTTGAGCAGTTCTTC,CASTETGVEQFF
NA,TRBV18,NA,15,TRBJ2-5,TGTGCCAGCTCACCACCTAGAGCGGGCCAAGAGACCCAGTACTTC,CASSPPRAGQETQYF
TRBD1,TRBV29-1,NA,13,TRBJ2-7,TGCAGCGTTGTGGACAGGGGAACCTACGAGCAGTACTTC,CSVVDRGTYEQYF
NA,TRBV6-9,NA,13,TRBJ2-7,TGTGCCAGCAGTTACTTCGGAGCGGAGGGGCAGTACTTC,CASSYFGAEGQYF
TRBD2,TRBV2,NA,13,TRBJ2-2,TGTGCCGGGAGCGGGAGGGAAACCGGGGAGCTGTTTTTT,CAGSGRETGELFF
NA,TRBV6-1,NA,14,TRBJ2-1,TGTGCCAGCAGTGAGTGGCCAAATTACAATGAGCAGTTCTTC,CASSEWPNYNEQFF
TRBD2,TRBV5-1,NA,15,TRBJ2-5,TGCGCCAGCAGCTCGACACCGGGAGGGTCAGGGACCCAGTACTTC,CASSSTPGGSGTQYF
NA,TRBV30,NA,11,TRBJ2-7,TGTGCCTGCTCCGATCCGCACGAGCAGTACTTC,CACSDPHEQYF
NA,TRBV5-1,NA,13,TRBJ2-1,TGCGCCAGCAACGGGGTTGATAACAATGAGCAGTTCTTC,CASNGVDNNEQFF
NA,TRBV2,NA,11,TRBJ2-7,TGTGCCAGCAGCGCCGACGTGGAGCAGTACTTC,CASSADVEQYF
TRBD1,TRBV10-3,NA,15,TRBJ2-3,TGTGCCATCAATCGAGGACAGGGCGGGACAGATACGCAGTATTTT,CAINRGQGGTDTQYF
NA,TRBV5-5,NA,13,TRBJ1-2,TGTGCCAGCAGCTTGGCCAACCGCTATGGCTACACCTTC,CASSLANRYGYTF
TRBD2,TRBV27,NA,17,TRBJ2-7,TGTGCCAGCAGTTTATTTGCGACTAGCGGGTCCTCCTACGAGCAGTACTTC,CASSLFATSGSSYEQYF
NA,TRBV18,few,12,TRBJ2-2,TGTGCCAGCTCACCAAACCCCGGGGAGCTGTTTTTT,CASSPNPGELFF